Below, 27 T cell receptor beta chains from the same sample are listed, as sequenced in a study of patients and donors after allogeneic stem cell transplantation. TCRdb itself ran the RT-PCR reads through MiXCR, one entry per CDR3 protein. The table records some 960,000 distinct CDR3 sequences, more than 15% of them present only once. The sample taken for sequencing was blood, either unsorted or a sorted T cell fraction (not recorded which). These TCRs come from a human donor who was either an allogeneic HSCT recipient or a stem cell or donor lymphocyte infusion donor (not recorded which). It is not recorded whose cells these are; they may come from a transplant donor.

This chain uses TRBV5-1 with TRBJ2-7, with D unresolved. V was clipped by 0 bases and J by 6 bases, with 13 bases between them. The length of the CDR3 is 14 residues. Germline assignment: CDR1 SGHRS and CDR2 YFSETQ. The CDR3 DNA reads TGCGCCAGCAGCTTGGTCGGGCGTTTCAGCGAGCAGTACTTC. Translating it yields CASSLVGRFSEQYF.

The chain carries TRBV30 and TRBJ1-2; D is unresolved. The CDR3 runs to 13 residues. CDR1 is GTSNPN, CDR2 SVGIG, per germline (reference sequence). Deletions cut 0 bases from V and 7 bases from J, with 12 bases between. CDR3 in amino acids: CAWSVMTPGGYTF. The CDR3 DNA reads TGTGCCTGGAGTGTAATGACCCCTGGTGGCTACACCTTC. The complete variable domain, with remaining parts taken from reference TRBV30 and TRBJ1-2, reads SQTIHQWPATLVQPVGSPLSLECTVEGTSNPNLYWYRQAAGRGLQLLFYSVGIGQISSEVPQNLSASRPQDRQFILSSKKLLLSDSGFYLCAWSVMTPGGYTFGSGTRLTVV.

V gene TRBV4-3 combines with J gene TRBJ1-5, with D hard to call. The CDR3 consists of 15 residues. V lost 1 base to trimming and J lost 4 bases, with 11 bases between them. CDR1 is LGHNA, CDR2 YSLEER, per germline. The CDR3 region has the DNA TGCGCCAGCAGCCAAGGAGACAAAAGAAATCAGCCCCAGCATTTT. It translates to CASSQGDKRNQPQHF.

This clonotype was detected a few times. The CDR3 region has the DNA TGTGCCAGCAGGAAACAGGGCTTTACCTACTCCTTCTATGGCTACACCTTC. Amino acid sequence: CASRKQGFTYSFYGYTF. V is TRBV6-1 and J is TRBJ1-2; possible D gene TRBD1, 6 bases. The ends were cut back, 6 bases at V and 4 bases at J, with 24 bases in the middle. The V gene's germline CDR1 is MNHNS and CDR2 SASEGT. The CDR3 is made up of 17 amino acids.

Only a few counts were recorded for this clonotype. The rearrangement uses TRBV19 and TRBJ2-7, with D maybe TRBD2 (5 bases). Trimming cost V 1 base and J 7 bases, with 14 bases left between them. Germline V CDR1 and CDR2: LNHDA, SQIVND (reference sequence). This CDR3 region has 14 residues. The CDR3 DNA follows: TGTGCCAGTAGTATAGTCTTTGAGGGCGGAGAGCAGTACTTC. Its translation is CASSIVFEGGEQYF.

The rearrangement joins TRBV18 to TRBJ2-7; weak D call: TRBD2 (7 bases). The germline V gene has CDR1 KGHSH and CDR2 LQKENI. The CDR3 is made up of 16 amino acids. Trimming cost V 0 bases and J 0 bases, with 12 bases left between them. The CDR3 sequence is CASSPPGGGLSYEQYF. In DNA, the CDR3 is TGTGCCAGCTCACCACCGGGCGGGGGCCTCTCCTACGAGCAGTACTTC.

In its sample, this clonotype was seen a few times. The CDR3 nucleotides read TGCGCCAGCAGCTTATCAAAGACCGGACAGGGGGAATACTATGGCTACACCTTC. Protein sequence: CASSLSKTGQGEYYGYTF. V and J are TRBV5-1 and TRBJ1-2; 10 bases are a match to TRBD1. The J segment lost 3 bases and the V segment lost 2 bases, leaving 13 bases of the junction unmatched. This CDR3 comprises 18 residues. From germline, CDR1 is SGHRS and CDR2 YFSETQ.

This clonotype has a handful of counts. The V call is TRBV11-2, the J call TRBJ2-2; no clear D. Trimming left V 1 base short and J 6 bases short, with 9 bases between. Germline loops: CDR1 SGHAT, CDR2 FQNNGV. This CDR3 is built from 14 residues. The CDR3 loop reads CASSLVQTAGELFF. DNA of the CDR3: TGTGCCAGCAGCTTAGTGCAGACGGCCGGGGAGCTGTTTTTT.

This clonotype has ten or more counts. The junction does not match germline at one end; this may be a read error. The gene calls are TRBV4-1 and TRBJ2-7; D ambiguous. Germline V gene lookup returns CDR1 MGHRA and CDR2 YSYEKL. This CDR3 is 11 amino acids long. Here the CDR3 reads CASSQEYEQYF. The CDR3 DNA follows: TGTGCCAGCAGCCAAGAGTACGAGCAGTACTTC.

CDR3 protein: CSAIPTGGRDYGYTF. The CDR3 DNA follows: TGCAGTGCCATTCCAACAGGGGGCAGGGATTATGGCTACACCTTC. The rearrangement joins TRBV20-1 to TRBJ1-2; 9 bases map to TRBD1. This CDR3 spans 15 amino acids. CDR1 and CDR2 from the germline V gene are DFQATT and SNEGSKA (reference sequence). V gave up 6 bases and J gave up 5 bases; unmatched junction bases: 13.

The chain employs TRBV20-1 and TRBJ2-7; maybe TRBD1 (6 bases). The CDR3 runs 14 residues. CDR1 is DFQATT and CDR2 is SNEGSKA in the germline V gene (reference sequence). Trimming left V 6 bases short and J 2 bases short, with 17 bases between. The CDR3 reads CSARGPGQPYEQYF. In nucleotides, the CDR3 is TGCAGTGCCAGGGGCCCGGGACAACCCTACGAGCAGTACTTC.

This clonotype was detected once. This sequence joins TRBV5-4 and TRBJ1-1; D is possibly TRBD1 (5 bases). Germline CDR1 is SGHNT and CDR2 is YYREEE (reference sequence). There are 16 residues in the CDR3. V lost 6 bases to trimming and J lost 0 bases, with 18 bases between them. The CDR3 region is CASTPETRAMNTEAFF. As DNA, the CDR3 is TGTGCCAGCACCCCGGAAACCAGGGCAATGAACACTGAAGCTTTCTTT.

The J gene is TRBJ2-7, the V gene TRBV7-9; 7 bases fit TRBD2. The CDR3 is made up of 14 amino acids. V shed 5 bases and J 6 bases; nucleotides not matched to a gene: 10. The germline V gene has CDR1 SEHNR and CDR2 FQNEAQ (reference sequence). CDR3: CASSPGTNVGEQYF. For the CDR3, the DNA is TGTGCCAGCAGCCCCGGGACTAATGTAGGCGAGCAGTACTTC.

Concerning this clonotype itself: A read error is likely here: a far larger clone is one base away. The V gene is TRBV7-8, the J gene TRBJ2-3; D uncertain. Germline lookup yields CDR1 SGHVS and CDR2 FQNEAQ. V lost 3 bases, J lost 6 bases, and 7 bases lay in between. CDR3 length: 12 amino acids. The CDR3 is CASSLNGDTQYF. The CDR3 DNA follows: TGTGCCAGCAGCTTGAATGGGGATACGCAGTATTTT.

This clonotype was recorded a few times. This rearrangement joins TRBV21-1 to TRBJ2-7. TRBV21-1 is an annotated pseudogene. This CDR3 is 12 amino acids long. This CDR3 reads CASSKVVYEQYF. CDR3 DNA: TGTGCCAGCAGCAAAGTTGTGTACGAGCAGTACTTC.

This clonotype was recorded at least ten times. The gene calls are TRBV7-2 and TRBJ2-2; D possibly corresponds to TRBD2 (6 bases). The CDR3 contains 16 residues. V was shortened by 3 bases and J by 6 bases, with 17 bases between the two germline ends. CDR1 and CDR2 (germline): SGHTA, FQGNSA. The CDR3 loop is CASSLKLGSGAGELFF. The CDR3, as DNA: TGTGCCAGCAGCTTGAAGTTAGGTTCGGGGGCCGGGGAGCTGTTTTTT.

This clonotype was counted only a few times. The chain couples TRBV5-6 to TRBJ2-7, with TRBD2 matching over 13 bases. CDR3 size: 17 residues. Germline CDR1 reads SGHDT; CDR2 reads YYEEEE. V lost 2 bases and J lost 1; bases outside the gene matches: 6. Here the CDR3 DNA reads TGTGCCAGCAGCTTACTGACTAGCGGGAGGCTATCCTACGAGCAGTACTTC. This translates into CASSLLTSGRLSYEQYF. Full variable domain (rest looked up from reference TRBV5-6 and TRBJ2-7): DAGVTQSPTHLIKTRGQQVTLRCSPKSGHDTVSWYQQALGQGPQFIFQYYEEEERQRGNFPDRFSGHQFPNYSSELNVNALLLGDSALYLCASSLLTSGRLSYEQYFGPGTRLTVT.

Worth noting for this clonotype: The junction differs from germline at one of its ends, possibly a read error. This rearrangement joins TRBV2 to TRBJ2-3; 9 bases align to TRBD1. The length of the CDR3 is 15 residues. CDR1 SNHLY and CDR2 FYNNEI come from the germline V gene. The CDR3 loop is CASREETGGTDTQYF. The DNA for the CDR3 is TGTGCCAGCAGGGAAGAGACAGGGGGGACAGATACGCAGTATTTT. Looking up the rest from reference TRBV2 and TRBJ2-3 gives the full variable domain: EPEVTQTPSHQVTQMGQEVILRCVPISNHLYFYWYRQILGQKVEFLVSFYNNEISEKSEIFDDQFSVERPDGSNFTLKIRSTKLEDSAMYFCASREETGGTDTQYFGPGTRLTVL.

V gene TRBV5-6 combines with J gene TRBJ2-2; D uncertain. The CDR3 length is 14 residues. The V gene's germline CDR1 is SGHDT and CDR2 YYEEEE. V lost 2 bases to trimming and J lost 6 bases, with 11 bases between them. CDR3 protein: CASSLSSPAGELFF. For the CDR3, the DNA is TGTGCCAGCAGCTTATCCAGTCCAGCCGGGGAGCTGTTTTTT.

This clonotype was seen ten or more times. J is TRBJ2-7 and V is TRBV12-3 or TRBV12-4; 12 bases line up with TRBD2. Trimming at V came to 6 bases and at J to 4 bases, leaving 4 bases not matched to a gene. The CDR3 sequence is 14 residues long. The CDR3 spells CASRTSGSGYEQYF. DNA of the CDR3: TGTGCCAGCAGGACTAGCGGGAGTGGGTACGAGCAGTACTTC.

The chain links TRBV20-1 to TRBJ1-1, with D tentatively TRBD1 (6 bases). Germline V gives CDR1 DFQATT, CDR2 SNEGSKA (reference sequence). This CDR3 region has 13 residues. V shed 2 bases and J shed 5 bases, with 12 bases lying between them. CDR3 in DNA: TGCAGTGCTAGAACGGGGGCTCGAACTGAAGCTTTCTTT. Translation: CSARTGARTEAFF.

This clonotype was counted between two and nine times. The chain carries TRBV5-1 and TRBJ2-7, with D unclear. The V gene lost 4 bases and the J gene lost 0 bases, with 14 bases spanning the gap. The CDR3 spans 15 residues. The V gene's germline CDR1 is SGHRS and CDR2 YFSETQ. The CDR3 DNA follows: TGCGCCAGCAGCCCGGGTGGATCAGGCTCCTACGAGCAGTACTTC. Amino acids: CASSPGGSGSYEQYF.

This clonotype was counted a few times. V and J are TRBV5-1 and TRBJ1-3, with D unclear. Trimming stripped 3 bases from V and 2 bases from J, with 15 bases between. The CDR3 is 16 residues long. CDR1 and CDR2 (germline): SGHRS, YFSETQ. The CDR3, as DNA: TGCGCCAGCAGCTCCCTCGGACGCACTACTGGAAACACCATATATTTT. It codes for CASSSLGRTTGNTIYF.

This clonotype appeared a few times. The chain joins TRBV7-6 to TRBJ2-3; no definite D call. The CDR3 covers 15 residues. Germline CDR1 reads SGHVS; CDR2 reads FNYEAQ. Deletions cut 2 bases from V and 4 bases from J, with 13 bases between. DNA of the CDR3: TGTGCCAGCAGCTTACATTGGGGATCCTCAGATACGCAGTATTTT. Protein: CASSLHWGSSDTQYF. The full variable domain, completed using reference TRBV7-6 and TRBJ2-3, is GAGVSQSPRYKVTKRGQDVALRCDPISGHVSLYWYRQALGQGPEFLTYFNYEAQQDKSGLPNDRFSAERPEGSISTLTIQRTEQRDSAMYRCASSLHWGSSDTQYFGPGTRLTVL.

The genes are TRBV7-2 and TRBJ1-2; TRBD1 aligns across 8 bases. J gave up 8 bases and V 1 base, and 12 bases lay outside the gene matches. The CDR3 is made up of 16 amino acids. Germline V CDR1 and CDR2: SGHTA, FQGNSA. The CDR3 region has the DNA TGTGCCAGCAGCTTAGGAGTGGAGGTTCAGGGGGCCGGCTACACCTTC. It translates to CASSLGVEVQGAGYTF. The entire variable domain, with the rest obtained from reference TRBV7-2 and TRBJ1-2, is as follows: GAGVSQSPSNKVTEKGKDVELRCDPISGHTALYWYRQSLGQGLEFLIYFQGNSAPDKSGLPSDRFSAERTGGSVSTLTIQRTQQEDSAVYLCASSLGVEVQGAGYTFGSGTRLTVV.

This chain uses TRBV7-2 with TRBJ1-6, with 8 bases aligning to TRBD1. Looked up from germline, CDR1 is SGHTA and CDR2 is FQGNSA. V shed 2 bases and J 7 bases; nucleotides not matched to a gene: 7. The CDR3 has 16 amino acids. The CDR3 region is CASSLTPTGDNSPLHF. CDR3 sequence (DNA): TGTGCCAGCAGCTTAACGCCGACAGGGGACAATTCACCCCTCCACTTT.

V is TRBV6-1 and J is TRBJ1-2; a weak D match, TRBD1 (5 bases). This CDR3 has 14 residues. Looked up from germline, CDR1 is MNHNS and CDR2 is SASEGT. Trimming cost V 4 bases and J 7 bases, with 16 bases left between them. CDR3 amino acids: CASSADPTVPGYTF. In DNA form, the CDR3 reads TGTGCCAGCAGTGCTGACCCGACAGTCCCTGGCTACACCTTC.